The following is a T cell receptor beta chain sequence with its context. Its antigen is as yet unknown. Unexposed donor CD4+ T cells date from 2011-2018, before the COVID-19 pandemic. CD4+ T cells were isolated from the cells after around eleven days of culture. Each well had approximately 2.1 million PBMCs in around 5% human AB serum with IL-2. This entry comes from a study of CD4 T cells in relation to SARS-CoV-2 and coronaviruses. Study at large: After 10 days of antigen culture, PBMC TCR beta CDR3s were sequenced. The negative reference was HIV-1 Nef peptide pool or peptide-free culture.

Germline V CDR1 and CDR2: ENHRY, SYGVKD. The CDR3 sequence is 14 residues long. The V gene lost 1 base and the J gene lost 1 base, with 7 bases spanning the gap. Only in-frame clones appear in the TCRdb table, and some are missing; sequencing was by immunoSEQ multiplex PCR. This repertoire shows 24,000 or so clones, 75% to 85% found once; its top ten account for about 15%. Sequenced input: CD4+ T cells from PBMCs, cultured in vitro. This TCR derives from a human donor in good health. The V call is TRBV10-3, the J call TRBJ1-1, with a tentative D call TRBD1 (5 bases). The DNA for the CDR3 is TGTGCCATCAGTGAGTTGGGGCAGAACACTGAAGCTTTCTTT. Amino acid sequence: CAISELGQNTEAFF.